This T cell receptor (beta chain) originates from a study of shared clonotypes between healthy human individuals. Points from the study as a whole: Expectations were that clonotype sharing among donors would be affected by sequencing depth.

This CDR3 spans 13 amino acids. Germline V gene sequence: CDR1 SEHNR, CDR2 FQNEAQ (reference sequence). The V end lost 2 bases, the J end lost 6 bases, and 10 bases lay between the germline ends. Comment on this clone: What it recognizes is unknown.

The data were produced by immunoSEQ multiplex PCR, yet TCRdb's version contains in-frame clones alone and is incomplete. The sample records about 600,000 clones, approximately 97% being singletons. This chain joins TRBV7-9 and TRBJ1-1; D is uncertain. This TCR came from a woman aged 30 to 39 in good health. The sequencing sample was made of naive CD4+ T cells sorted from blood. Specified subset: CD45RA+ positively selected. The CDR3 is CASSLRPDAEAFF. The CDR3 DNA sequence: TGTGCCAGCAGCTTAAGGCCAGACGCTGAAGCTTTCTTT.